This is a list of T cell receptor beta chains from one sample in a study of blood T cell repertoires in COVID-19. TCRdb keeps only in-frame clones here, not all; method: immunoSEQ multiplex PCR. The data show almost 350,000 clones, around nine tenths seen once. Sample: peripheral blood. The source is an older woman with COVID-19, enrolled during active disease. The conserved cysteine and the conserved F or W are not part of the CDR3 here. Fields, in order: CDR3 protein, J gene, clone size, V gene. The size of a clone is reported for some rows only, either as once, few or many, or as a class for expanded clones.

ASSSDRSPNQPQH	TRBJ1-5	NA	TRBV6-5
ASRHRDRGVNTEAF	TRBJ1-1	NA	TRBV3-1/TRBV3-2
ASSPGGEGLYGYT	TRBJ1-2	NA	TRBV5-4
ASSPGQVKETQY	TRBJ2-5	NA	TRBV5-4
ASRAPAGGNTEAF	TRBJ1-1	NA	TRBV6-5
ASSYDRESDEQF	TRBJ2-1	once	TRBV6-5
ASSQDPGVSGLEF	TRBJ2-1	NA	TRBV3-1/TRBV3-2
ASSLLILTDSKLF	TRBJ1-4	NA	TRBV5-8
ASSSDRNNQPQH	TRBJ1-5	NA	TRBV6-5
ASSSDRGLSGPQH	TRBJ1-5	NA	TRBV11-2
ASSQPLAGGGTGELF	TRBJ2-2	NA	TRBV4-1